This TCR beta chain was sequenced in a study of T cell repertoires in cytomegalovirus infection. Whole-study context: Public TCR beta signatures indicated both CMV infection and matching HLA type.

Unmatched junction bases numbered 6, after V lost 5 bases and J lost 3 bases. CDR3 size: 14 residues. This clonotype showed up just a few times. What it binds is unknown. TCRdb recomputed calls from the reads with MiXCR, one row per CDR3 protein. The sample records about 830,000 distinct CDR3 sequences, about 31% being singletons. Findings and limits, study-wide: In two of eight donors, the top clonotype was HLA-C-restricted CMV-specific.

The receptor comes from a human donor in good health (CMV status not recorded). Some clones in this sample may be carry-over from other donors' samples. Specimen: cultured CD8+ T cells from PBMCs, collected from culture after CMV antigen stimulation. The genes are TRBV12-3 or TRBV12-4 and TRBJ2-7; 8 bases are shared with TRBD2. This CDR3 reads CASSPSGLVYEQYF. CDR3 nucleotide sequence: TGTGCCAGCAGTCCGTCGGGACTAGTCTACGAGCAGTACTTC.